This T cell receptor beta chain is from a study of blood T cell repertoires in COVID-19. Study overall: Both acute and convalescent COVID-19 samples were obtained from the United States, Italy and Spain. From T cells, B-cell-depleted T cells, or PBMCs came the material, which was cDNA or gDNA.

CDR3 length: 15 residues. Germline loops: CDR1 SGDLS, CDR2 YYNGEE. V lost 4 bases to trimming and J lost 2 bases, with 12 bases between them. Per the original methods: How many nucleated cells were present was estimated from reference gene primer amplification. Using immunoSEQ multiplex PCR, the repertoire was profiled, and TCRdb retains in-frame clones only, with some absent. The D gene and trimming were derived from the DNA, and the V and J assignments and clone size from that table. The sample yields under 65,000 clones, around nine tenths seen once. In its sample, this clone was seen a few times. The receptor comes from a woman aged 60 to 75 with COVID-19, enrolled during active disease. The source material was peripheral blood. The J gene is TRBJ1-4, the V gene TRBV9, with a weak D call TRBD1 (6 bases). DNA of the CDR3: TGTGCCAGCAGCATCAGGGGTGGGACTAATGAAAAACTGTTTTTT. Its protein product is CASSIRGGTNEKLFF.